Sequencing of this T cell receptor beta chain was carried out in a study of cytomegalovirus exposure and HLA in healthy donors. Study outcomes and limitations: A later analysis found that most CMV-associated TCR beta chains appeared HLA-restricted. The dataset shows that most TCR sequences were rare, while some public TCRs occurred in many donors.

The PCR made use of 60 Vbeta and 13 Jbeta primers. Source study methods: Later, an analysis found 80 million or so unique TCR beta chains, and 8.5 million to 14 million of these were shared. The protocol was immunoSEQ multiplex PCR, while the TCRdb copy is restricted to in-frame clones and leaves out a portion. V, J and clone size derive from that table, while D and trimming were established from the DNA sequence. The sample yields some 130,000 clones, around three quarters seen once. Regarding this clone: The antigen remains undetermined.

The V segment lost 3 bases and the J segment 10 bases; nucleotides outside the gene matches: 5. CDR3 length: 14 residues. The germline CDR1 and CDR2 sequences are MNHNS and SASEGT. The chain carries TRBV6-1 and TRBJ1-6; 8 bases are a match to TRBD1. The clonotype was recovered from a male donor in good health and CMV-seronegative. Source material: PBMCs. The chain's CDR3 is CASSDNRGLSPLHF. In nucleotides, the CDR3 is TGTGCCAGCAGTGATAACAGGGGGTTGTCACCCCTCCACTTT.